This T cell receptor beta chain was observed in a study of post-analysis software for immune sequencing data. CDR1 and CDR2 from the germline V gene are SQVTM and ANQGSEA. The V end lost 8 bases, the J end lost 3 bases, and 18 bases lay between the germline ends. This CDR3 comprises 14 residues. Study outcomes and limitations: Relative to controls, patients had several TRBV segments at higher frequency, with TRBV5-6, TRBV5-1 and TRBV20-1 among these. When compared against controls, multiple sclerosis patients showed significantly lower normalized Chao1 diversity.

The TCR beta cDNA libraries contained unique molecular identifiers. The T cell input of 1 to 10 million gave around 450,000 cDNA molecules. TCRdb processed the PCR reads anew with MiXCR; each CDR3 protein has one entry. The table includes 450,000 to 650,000 distinct CDR3 sequences, around 47% detected once. A word on this clonotype: Its antigen remains unknown.

The TCR originated in a girl aged 10 to 17 with multiple sclerosis. The chain employs TRBV29-1 and TRBJ2-3, with a weak D call TRBD2 (7 bases). The sample was blood. CDR3 in amino acids: CSHTEGGATDTQYF. CDR3 nucleotides: TGCAGCCATACCGAAGGGGGGGCGACAGATACGCAGTATTTT.